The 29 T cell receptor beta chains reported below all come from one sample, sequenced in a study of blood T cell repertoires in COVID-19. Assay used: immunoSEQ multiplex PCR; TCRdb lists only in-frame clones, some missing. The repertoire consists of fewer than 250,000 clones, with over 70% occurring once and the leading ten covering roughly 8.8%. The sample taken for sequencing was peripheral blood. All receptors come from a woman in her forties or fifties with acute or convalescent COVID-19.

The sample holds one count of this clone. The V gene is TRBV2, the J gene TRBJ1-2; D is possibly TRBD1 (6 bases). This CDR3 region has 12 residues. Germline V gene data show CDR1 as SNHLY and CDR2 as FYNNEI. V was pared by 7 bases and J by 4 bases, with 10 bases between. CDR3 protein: CASTGQSYGYTF. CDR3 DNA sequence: TGTGCCAGCACCGGACAGAGCTATGGCTACACCTTC. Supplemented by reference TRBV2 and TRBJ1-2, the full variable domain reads EPEVTQTPSHQVTQMGQEVILRCVPISNHLYFYWYRQILGQKVEFLVSFYNNEISEKSEIFDDQFSVERPDGSNFTLKIRSTKLEDSAMYFCASTGQSYGYTFGSGTRLTVV.

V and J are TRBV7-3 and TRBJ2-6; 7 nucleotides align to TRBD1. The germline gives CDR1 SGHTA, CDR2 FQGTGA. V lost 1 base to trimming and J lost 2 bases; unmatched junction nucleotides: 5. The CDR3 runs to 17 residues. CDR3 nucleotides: TGTGCCAGCAGCTTAAACCCGACAGGGACTGGGGCCAACGTCCTGACTTTC. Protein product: CASSLNPTGTGANVLTF.

In nucleotides, the CDR3 is TGTGCCAGCAGCTTTAGGACTAGCGGTTCCTACGAGCAGTACTTC. It codes for CASSFRTSGSYEQYF. The chain employs TRBV7-2 and TRBJ2-7; TRBD2 matches 10 bases. CDR1 is SGHTA, CDR2 FQGNSA, per germline. The CDR3 has 15 amino acids. J was trimmed by 1 base and V by 3 bases; bases with no gene match: 3.

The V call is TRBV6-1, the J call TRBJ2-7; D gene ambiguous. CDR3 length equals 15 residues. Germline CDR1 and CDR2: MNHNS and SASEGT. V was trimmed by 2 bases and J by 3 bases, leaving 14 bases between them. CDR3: CASSEQADHVYEQYF. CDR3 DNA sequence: TGTGCCAGCAGTGAACAGGCAGACCACGTCTACGAGCAGTACTTC.

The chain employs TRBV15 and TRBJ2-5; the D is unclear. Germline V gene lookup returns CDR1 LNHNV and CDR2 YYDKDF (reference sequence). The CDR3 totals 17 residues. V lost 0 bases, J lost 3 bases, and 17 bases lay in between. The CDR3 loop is CATSRDKIWAPKETQYF. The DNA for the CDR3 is TGTGCCACCAGCAGAGATAAGATTTGGGCGCCGAAAGAGACCCAGTACTTC.

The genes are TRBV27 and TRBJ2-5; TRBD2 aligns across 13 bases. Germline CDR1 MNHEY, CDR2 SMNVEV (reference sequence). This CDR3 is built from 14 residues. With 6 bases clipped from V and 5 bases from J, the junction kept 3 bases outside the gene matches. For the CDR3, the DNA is TGTGCCAGCAGACTAGCGGGAGGGGGGGAGACCCAGTACTTC. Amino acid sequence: CASRLAGGGETQYF.

The CDR3 reads CASSLFGTSGENEQFF. CDR3 sequence (DNA): TGCGCCAGCAGCCTCTTCGGCACTAGCGGGGAAAATGAGCAGTTCTTC. The chain carries TRBV4-1 and TRBJ2-1, with 10 positions matching TRBD2. The CDR3 extends over 16 amino acids. Germline V gene sequence: CDR1 MGHRA, CDR2 YSYEKL. The ends lost 4 bases at V and 7 bases at J; junction bases unmatched: 10.

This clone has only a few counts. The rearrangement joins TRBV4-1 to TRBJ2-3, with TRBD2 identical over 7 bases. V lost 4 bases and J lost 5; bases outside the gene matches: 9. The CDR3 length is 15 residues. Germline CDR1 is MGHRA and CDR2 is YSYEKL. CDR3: CASSRSSGILDTQYF. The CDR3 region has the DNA TGCGCCAGCAGCCGCTCCAGCGGGATCTTAGATACGCAGTATTTT.

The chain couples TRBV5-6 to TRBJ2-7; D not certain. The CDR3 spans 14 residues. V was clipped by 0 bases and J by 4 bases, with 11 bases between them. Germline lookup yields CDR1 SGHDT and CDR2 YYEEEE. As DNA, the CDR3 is TGTGCCAGCAGCTTGGCCGGGTCGGCTTACGAGCAGTACTTC. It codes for CASSLAGSAYEQYF.

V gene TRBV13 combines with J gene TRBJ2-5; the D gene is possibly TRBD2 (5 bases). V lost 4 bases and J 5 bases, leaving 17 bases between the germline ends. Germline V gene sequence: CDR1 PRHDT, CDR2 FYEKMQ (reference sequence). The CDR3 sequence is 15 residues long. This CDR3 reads CASSSLGSVDETQYF. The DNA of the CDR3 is TGTGCCAGCAGCTCCCTCGGTAGCGTAGATGAGACCCAGTACTTC.

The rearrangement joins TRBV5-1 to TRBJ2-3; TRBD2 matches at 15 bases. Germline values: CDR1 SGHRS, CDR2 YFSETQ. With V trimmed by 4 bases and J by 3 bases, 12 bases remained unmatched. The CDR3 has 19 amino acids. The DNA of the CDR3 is TGCGCCAGCAGCACCGGACTAGCGGGAGGGCCTGTAACGACAGATACGCAGTATTTT. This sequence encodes CASSTGLAGGPVTTDTQYF. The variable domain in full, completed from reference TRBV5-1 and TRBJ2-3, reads KAGVTQTPRYLIKTRGQQVTLSCSPISGHRSVSWYQQTPGQGLQFLFEYFSETQRNKGNFPGRFSGRQFSNSRSEMNVSTLELGDSALYLCASSTGLAGGPVTTDTQYFGPGTRLTVL.

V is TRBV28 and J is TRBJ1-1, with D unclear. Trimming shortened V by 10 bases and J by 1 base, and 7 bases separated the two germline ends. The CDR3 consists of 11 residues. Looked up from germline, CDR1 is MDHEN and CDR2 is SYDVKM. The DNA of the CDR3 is TGTGCCATCGGGAAGAACACTGAAGCTTTCTTT. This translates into CAIGKNTEAFF.

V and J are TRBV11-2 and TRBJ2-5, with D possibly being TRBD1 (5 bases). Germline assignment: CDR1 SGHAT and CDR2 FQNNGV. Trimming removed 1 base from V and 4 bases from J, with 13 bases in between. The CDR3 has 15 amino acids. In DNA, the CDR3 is TGTGCCAGCAGCTTAGGACCCAGGGTGGGAGAGACCCAGTACTTC. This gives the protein CASSLGPRVGETQYF. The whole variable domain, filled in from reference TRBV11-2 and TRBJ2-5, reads EAGVAQSPRYKIIEKRQSVAFWCNPISGHATLYWYQQILGQGPKLLIQFQNNGVVDDSQLPKDRFSAERLKGVDSTLKIQPAKLEDSAVYLCASSLGPRVGETQYFGPGTRLLVL.

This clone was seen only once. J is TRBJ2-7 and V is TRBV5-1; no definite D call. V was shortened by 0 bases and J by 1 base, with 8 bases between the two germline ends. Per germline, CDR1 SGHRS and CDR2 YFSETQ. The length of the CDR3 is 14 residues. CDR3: CASSLAGRSYEQYF. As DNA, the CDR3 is TGCGCCAGCAGCTTGGCAGGCAGGTCCTACGAGCAGTACTTC.

The CDR3 region is CASIKTGASYEQYF. In nucleotides, the CDR3 is TGTGCCAGCATCAAAACAGGGGCTTCCTACGAGCAGTACTTC. The chain combines TRBV7-9 with TRBJ2-7; TRBD1 matches 7 bases. The CDR3 spans 14 residues. V shed 7 bases and J 1 base; nucleotides not matched to a gene: 7. Germline V gives CDR1 SEHNR, CDR2 FQNEAQ (reference sequence).

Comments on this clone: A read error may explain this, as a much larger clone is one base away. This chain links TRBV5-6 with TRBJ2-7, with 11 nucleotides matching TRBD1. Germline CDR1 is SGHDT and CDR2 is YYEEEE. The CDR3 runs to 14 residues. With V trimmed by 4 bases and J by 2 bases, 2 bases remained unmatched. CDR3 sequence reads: CASSAGQGAYEQYF. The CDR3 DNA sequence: TGTGCCAGCAGCGCGGGACAGGGGGCCTACGAGCAGTACTTC.

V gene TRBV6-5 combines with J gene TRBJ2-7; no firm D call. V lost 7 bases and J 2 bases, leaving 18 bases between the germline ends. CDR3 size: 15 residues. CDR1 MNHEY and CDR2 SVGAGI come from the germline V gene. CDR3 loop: CASTIRGFDPYEQYF. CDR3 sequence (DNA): TGTGCCAGCACCATCCGCGGCTTTGACCCCTACGAGCAGTACTTC.

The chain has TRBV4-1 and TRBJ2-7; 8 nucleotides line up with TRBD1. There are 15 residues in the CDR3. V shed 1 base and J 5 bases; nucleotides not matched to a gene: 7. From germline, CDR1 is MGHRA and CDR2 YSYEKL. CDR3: CASSQARGRGDEQYF. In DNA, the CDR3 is TGCGCCAGCAGCCAAGCCAGGGGGCGAGGGGACGAGCAGTACTTC.

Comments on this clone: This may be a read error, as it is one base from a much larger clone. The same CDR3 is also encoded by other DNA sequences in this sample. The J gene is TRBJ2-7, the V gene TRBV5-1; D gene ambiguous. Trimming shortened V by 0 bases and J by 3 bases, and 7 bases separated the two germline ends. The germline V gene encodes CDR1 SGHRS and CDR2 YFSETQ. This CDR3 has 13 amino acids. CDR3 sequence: CASSLAGVYEQYF. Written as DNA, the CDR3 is TGCGCCAGCAGCTTGGCCGGTGTCTACGAGCAGTACTTC.

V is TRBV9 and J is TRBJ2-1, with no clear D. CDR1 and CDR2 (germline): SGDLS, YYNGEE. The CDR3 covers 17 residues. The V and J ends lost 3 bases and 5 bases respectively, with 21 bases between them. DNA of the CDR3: TGTGCCAGCAGCGAAGTATTACGAAGCCGGCGGAACAATGAGCAGTTCTTC. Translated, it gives CASSEVLRSRRNNEQFF. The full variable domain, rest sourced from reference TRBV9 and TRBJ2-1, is DSGVTQTPKHLITATGQRVTLRCSPRSGDLSVYWYQQSLDQGLQFLIQYYNGEERAKGNILERFSAQQFPDLHSELNLSSLELGDSALYFCASSEVLRSRRNNEQFFGPGTRLTVL.

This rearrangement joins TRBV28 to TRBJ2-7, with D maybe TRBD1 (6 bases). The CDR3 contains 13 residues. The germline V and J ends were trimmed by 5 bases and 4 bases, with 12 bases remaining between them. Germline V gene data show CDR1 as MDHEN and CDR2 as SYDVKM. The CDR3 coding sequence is TGTGCCAGCAGTCTAAGGGGGAATTACGAGCAGTACTTC. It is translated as CASSLRGNYEQYF.

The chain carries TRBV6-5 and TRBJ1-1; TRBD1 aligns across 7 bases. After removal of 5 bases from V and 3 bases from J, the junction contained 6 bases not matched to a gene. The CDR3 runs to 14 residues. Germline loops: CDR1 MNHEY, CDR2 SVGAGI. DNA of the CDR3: TGTGCCAGCAGTACGGACAGGCGGGACACTGAAGCTTTCTTT. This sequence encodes CASSTDRRDTEAFF.

The DNA of the CDR3 is TGCAGCGTTGATCAGGGGGGAACCTACGAGCAGTACTTC. Translated: CSVDQGGTYEQYF. The chain is built from TRBV29-1 and TRBJ2-7; TRBD1 might be the D (7 bases). The CDR3 length is 13 residues. Germline CDR1 SQVTM, CDR2 ANQGSEA. Trimming removed 3 bases at V and 2 bases at J, with 11 bases between.

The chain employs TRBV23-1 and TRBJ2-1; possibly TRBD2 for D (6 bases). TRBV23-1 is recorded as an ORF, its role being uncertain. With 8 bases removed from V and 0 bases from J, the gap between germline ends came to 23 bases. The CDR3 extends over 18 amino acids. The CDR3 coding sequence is TGCGCCAGCCGAATGGAAGGGGACTGTGGGTTCTCCTACAATGAGCAGTTCTTC. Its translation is CASRMEGDCGFSYNEQFF.

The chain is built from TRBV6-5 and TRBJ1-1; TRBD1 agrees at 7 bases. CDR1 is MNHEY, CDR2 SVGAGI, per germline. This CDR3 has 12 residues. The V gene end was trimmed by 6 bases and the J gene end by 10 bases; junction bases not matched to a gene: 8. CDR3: CASRPRGRVAFF. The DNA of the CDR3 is TGTGCCAGCAGACCTAGGGGGCGCGTAGCTTTCTTT.

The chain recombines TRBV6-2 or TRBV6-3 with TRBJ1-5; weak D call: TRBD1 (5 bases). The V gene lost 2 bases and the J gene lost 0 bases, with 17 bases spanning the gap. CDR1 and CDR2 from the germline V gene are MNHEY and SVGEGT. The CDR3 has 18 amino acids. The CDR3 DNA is TGTGCCAGCAGTTACCCGGACACGCGTGGCTATAGCAATCAGCCCCAGCATTTT. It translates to CASSYPDTRGYSNQPQHF.

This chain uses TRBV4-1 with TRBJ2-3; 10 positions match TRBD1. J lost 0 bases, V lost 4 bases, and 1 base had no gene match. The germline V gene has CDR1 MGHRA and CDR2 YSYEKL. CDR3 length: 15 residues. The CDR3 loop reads CASSRGQGSTDTQYF. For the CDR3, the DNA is TGCGCCAGCAGCCGGGGACAGGGGAGCACAGATACGCAGTATTTT.

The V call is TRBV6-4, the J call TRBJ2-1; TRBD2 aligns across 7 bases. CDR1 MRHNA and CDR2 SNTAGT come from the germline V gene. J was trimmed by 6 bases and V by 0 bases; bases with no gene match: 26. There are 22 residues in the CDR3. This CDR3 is CASSDSITQWLAAPDPANEQFF. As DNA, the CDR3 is TGTGCCAGCAGTGACTCGATTACTCAATGGCTAGCGGCCCCGGATCCAGCCAATGAGCAGTTCTTC.

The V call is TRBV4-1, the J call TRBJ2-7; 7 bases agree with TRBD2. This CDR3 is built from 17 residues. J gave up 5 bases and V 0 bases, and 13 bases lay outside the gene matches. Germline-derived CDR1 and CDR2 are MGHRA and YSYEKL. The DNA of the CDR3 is TGCGCCAGCAGCCAAGACCCTAGACTAGCAAACCCCCACGAGCAGTACTTC. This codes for CASSQDPRLANPHEQYF.